The 12 T cell receptor beta chains below were found in one sample sequenced in a study of type 1 and type 2 diabetes patients. Genomic DNA was the PCR template. Multiplex PCR with 30 forward and 13 reverse primers amplified the TCR beta CDR3. TCRdb passed the multiplex PCR reads through MiXCR, listing each CDR3 protein once. The sample yields 250,000 or so distinct CDR3 sequences, approximately 50% seen once. The source material was peripheral blood mononuclear cells (PBMCs). These TCRs come from a man between 18 and 29 years old with type 2 diabetes.

The chain uses TRBV30 and TRBJ2-2; TRBD1 might be the D (6 bases). V was cut by 0 bases and J by 8 bases, with 16 bases left in between. Germline V gene sequence: CDR1 GTSNPN, CDR2 SVGIG (reference sequence). This CDR3 has 15 residues. The CDR3: CAWSVPGSRGGELFF. In DNA, the CDR3 is TGTGCCTGGAGTGTACCGGGATCCAGGGGTGGGGAGCTGTTTTTT.

V and J are TRBV10-3 and TRBJ2-3; TRBD2 matches at 11 bases. Germline CDR1 is ENHRY and CDR2 is SYGVKD. The CDR3 has 15 residues. V gave up 5 bases and J gave up 0 bases; unmatched junction bases: 1. CDR3 nucleotide sequence: TGTGCCATCAGTCGGACTAGCGGGAGCACAGATACGCAGTATTTT. Translating gives CAISRTSGSTDTQYF.

The chain is built from TRBV5-1 and TRBJ2-7; 12 nucleotides agree with TRBD2. The trim removed 6 bases at V and 2 bases at J, leaving 6 bases unmatched. The germline CDR1 and CDR2 sequences are SGHRS and YFSETQ. The CDR3 loop spans 15 amino acids. The CDR3 loop reads CASTRSSGRAYEQYF. CDR3 sequence (DNA): TGCGCCAGCACCCGCTCTAGCGGGAGGGCCTACGAGCAGTACTTC.

This rearrangement joins TRBV9 to TRBJ1-1; a possible D gene is TRBD1 (5 bases). V was cut by 0 bases and J by 10 bases, with 16 bases left in between. The CDR3 length is 14 residues. Germline CDR1 is SGDLS and CDR2 is YYNGEE. The CDR3 coding sequence is TGTGCCAGCAGCGTAGGCACAGGTCTCCATGTAGCTTTCTTT. Protein sequence: CASSVGTGLHVAFF.

CDR3 nucleotides: TGTGCCTGCGGCGGGACTTCACCTTCGATAAGCACAGATACGCAGTATTTT. It codes for CACGGTSPSISTDTQYF. The rearrangement uses TRBV30 and TRBJ2-3, with D maybe TRBD2 (6 bases). Germline CDR1 is GTSNPN and CDR2 is SVGIG (reference sequence). The CDR3 covers 17 residues. Between the trimmed V and J ends, which lost 6 bases and 0 bases, there was a span of 22 bases.

V is TRBV7-2 and J is TRBJ1-5; D may be TRBD1 (5 bases). Germline V gives CDR1 SGHTA, CDR2 FQGNSA. V dropped 1 base and J dropped 5 bases, with 12 bases sitting between them. The length of the CDR3 is 15 residues. CDR3 loop: CASSLVLGVDQPQHF. The CDR3 DNA reads TGTGCCAGCAGCTTAGTCTTGGGGGTGGATCAGCCCCAGCATTTT.

The chain couples TRBV7-2 to TRBJ1-2; 8 nucleotides line up with TRBD1. CDR3 length: 16 amino acids. Germline V gives CDR1 SGHTA, CDR2 FQGNSA. V was pared by 3 bases and J by 4 bases, with 10 bases of the junction left unmatched. CDR3 DNA: TGTGCCAGCAGCTTCTCGGGACAGGTCCCTTCCTATGGCTACACCTTC. Residues: CASSFSGQVPSYGYTF.

The chain joins TRBV7-3 to TRBJ1-4; tentative D call: TRBD1 (5 bases). The CDR3 is 16 amino acids. CDR1 is SGHTA, CDR2 FQGTGA, per germline. V was pared by 4 bases and J by 4 bases, with 16 bases between. CDR3 in amino acids: CASSYPPGTGNEKLFF. CDR3 bases: TGTGCCAGCAGCTACCCCCCTGGGACGGGTAATGAAAAACTGTTTTTT.

The chain carries TRBV6-2 or TRBV6-3 and TRBJ1-5; D gene unclear. Germline loops: CDR1 MNHEY, CDR2 SVGEGT. The CDR3 is 13 amino acids. The V gene lost 5 bases and the J gene lost 5 bases, with 10 bases spanning the gap. The CDR3 nucleotides read TGTGCCAGCAGTAAAGGACCTGATCAGCCCCAGCATTTT. Its translation: CASSKGPDQPQHF.

This clonotype came up a few times. The CDR3 region has the DNA TGTGCCAGCAGCCAAACAGGGGATGATTCACCCCTCCACTTT. Translated, it gives CASSQTGDDSPLHF. The chain employs TRBV7-2 and TRBJ1-6; TRBD1 matches at 7 bases. The junction had 6 bases not matched to a gene; V was cut back by 5 bases and J by 8 bases. The CDR3 extends over 14 amino acids. CDR1 is SGHTA, CDR2 FQGNSA, per germline.

This clonotype was seen only a few times. The chain carries TRBV2 and TRBJ2-1; 8 bases map to TRBD2. CDR1 and CDR2 (germline): SNHLY, FYNNEI. V lost 8 bases and J lost 2; bases outside the gene matches: 8. The CDR3 is made up of 15 amino acids. CDR3 region: CASGPGRGAYNEQFF. In nucleotides, the CDR3 is TGTGCCAGCGGCCCGGGGCGGGGGGCCTACAATGAGCAGTTCTTC.

The chain has TRBV24-1 and TRBJ2-5; no firm D call. Gene TRBJ2-1 matches the end of the DNA better, so the J call may be wrong. This CDR3 comprises 14 residues. Germline CDR1 reads KGHDR; CDR2 reads SFDVKD. CDR3 protein: CATSDSVSRNEQFF. DNA for the CDR3: TGTGCCACCAGTGATTCGGTAAGCAGAAATGAGCAGTTCTTC.